This TCR beta chain was captured in a study of control samples from healthy donors and cancer patients. V lost 3 bases and J 3 bases, leaving 9 bases between the germline ends. The CDR3 runs to 13 residues. The germline gives CDR1 LNHDA, CDR2 SQIVND (reference sequence). The assay was immunoSEQ multiplex PCR, and TCRdb's table has in-frame clones only and misses some. The sample consists of roughly 100,000 clones, about 90% of them appearing once. Sequences were obtained from blood. The TCR sequence derives from a woman under 30 in good health. The chain carries TRBV19 and TRBJ2-7; D is undetermined. For the CDR3, the DNA is TGTGCCAGTAGTATTGTCGGAGACTACGAGCAGTACTTC. This sequence encodes CASSIVGDYEQYF. Full variable domain (outside the CDR3, taken from reference TRBV19 and TRBJ2-7): DGGITQSPKYLFRKEGQNVTLSCEQNLNHDAMYWYRQDPGQGLRLIYYSQIVNDFQKGDIAEGYSVSREKKESFPLTVTSAQKNPTAFYLCASSIVGDYEQYFGPGTRLTVT.